This T cell receptor beta chain was sequenced for a study of cytomegalovirus exposure and HLA in healthy donors (dated by TCRdb to about 2017). Looking at the study overall: In an earlier analysis of some 610 of the donors, 276 Gb of sequence data and 100 million or so unique TCR beta sequences from about 190 million T cells were reported. Typing coverage differed by locus: A, B, C, DRB1 and DQB1 were typed in roughly 620-630 donors, DQA1 in about 510, DPA1 in approximately 600, and DPB1 in approximately 450. An early release covering roughly 640 HLA-typed donors comprised about 300 gigabases of sequencing data and 85 million to 100 million unique TCR sequences. High-throughput TCR immunosequencing, statistical association of individual TCRs with disease status, and machine learning were combined to predict cytomegalovirus infection status. All discovery cohort repertoires had been generated using a single sequencing platform. In a later genetic analysis, genome-wide SNP genotypes for 398 of the 666 donors were used, and that subset was treated as a discovery cohort. Using immunosequencing, the study profiled T cell repertoires from about 610 subjects and related those repertoires to cytomegalovirus serostatus. Of the roughly 420 genotyped donors, approximately 80% were placed in the genetic ancestry cluster associated with self-reported Caucasian donors. Along with the approximately 700-subject first cohort, a separate validation cohort of more than 90 different subjects was used. HLA typing included class I and class II loci at four-digit resolution. Four to six DR-DQ haplotypes were handled as single units for association and clustering, since linkage in the cohort was strong. The later analysis used no new phenotypic data to find candidate immune exposures, relying instead on TCR beta sequences and their occurrence across donors. The study aimed to test whether cataloging public T cell receptors could reveal signatures of past pathogen exposure. Donor age, sex, ethnicity and CMV serostatus were collected together with the repertoire data. An earlier analysis of some 600 of the donors applied high-throughput TCR beta sequencing to assess whether each TCR beta V gene segment acted as functional or pseudogenic. Across approximately 400 genotyped donors of the cohort, an average of roughly 250,000 unique TCR beta nucleotide sequences per donor were sequenced, and roughly 20% of those sequences were non-productive. A later analysis re-examined previously published TCR beta repertoires from roughly 650 donors and added high-resolution HLA genotyping to investigate patterns of TCR occurrence. Study-wide conclusions, independent of this receptor: At a false discovery rate of 0.05, a later analysis linked around 17,000 TCR beta sequences to specific HLA alleles. Correlated functional status among segregating V segments might be attributable to linkage disequilibrium, but an unknown experimental factor could not be ruled out. When HLA alleles, especially DR and DQ, strongly co-occurred, attributing TCR associations to individual alleles was difficult. Presence/absence analyses assumed roughly uniform sequencing depth across donors, an assumption that may not hold. In vitro tests confirmed that a few of the cytomegalovirus-associated TCR beta chains recognize cytomegalovirus antigens. In both the original and validation cohorts, the classifier was reported to diagnose cytomegalovirus status with high specificity and sensitivity. Because HLA typing was missing for some donors at each locus, association tests included only the typed subset. While some public TCRs were present in many individuals, most TCR sequences turned up only very rarely across donors. In a later analysis, TCR association rates were found to vary across HLA loci, with the most associated TCRs seen for DRB1 alleles and the fewest for HLA-C alleles. In an earlier analysis of 500 to 650 of the donors, most TCR beta V segments appeared in productive rearrangements about 90% or about 30% of the time, broadly matching IMGT annotations. In a later analysis, several top co-occurrence clusters were reported to appear linked to parvovirus B19, influenza, CMV and Epstein-Barr virus. Some IMGT-functional V segments, including TRBV6-2 and TRBV6-3, could not be told apart with the 87-base-pair reads, so those segments were excluded. The earlier analysis of some 560 of the donors excluded approximately 15 rarely observed V segments, including chromosome 9 orphons, because counts were too low. A cluster of highly shared sequence variants was judged likely to represent a technical artifact of the sequencing pipeline. The cohort was sequenced for TCR beta chains only, and without alpha or paired-chain data the features that could be detected were limited. In a later genetic analysis, a missense DCLRE1C variant was associated with V-gene and J-gene trimming of TCR beta chains, and the association was replicated in an independent cohort. The authors suggested that the approach could potentially be generalized to other disease states and immunological phenotypes. A further reported finding was that TCR beta sequences accurately predicted the HLA-A and HLA-B alleles for most subjects in the first cohort. In a later analysis, HLA-associated TCR beta chains were found to be more clonally expanded and to have lower generation probabilities than equally common non-associated chains. According to a later analysis, most CMV-associated TCR beta chains appeared to be HLA-restricted, and the HLA associations seemed to be driven largely by CMV exposure. Compared with the roughly 710-donor mean, donors in an Asian-associated ancestry cluster had fewer N-insertions in productive TCRs, according to a later genetic analysis. In the study, approximately 160 TCR beta chains were listed as associated with cytomegalovirus. For the cohort, immune exposure information was limited to CMV serostatus.

In total, 630 or so healthy bone marrow donors made up the cohort. At the time of sampling, every cohort member was nominally healthy, though immune exposures that went unrecorded were likely present. The donor tested CMV seropositive and was one of the 289 seropositive cohort members. Every donor gave a peripheral blood sample, and the peripheral blood mononuclear cells from that sample were used for TCR beta sequencing. The Qiagen DNeasy Blood Extraction Kit was used to extract genomic DNA from the blood cell samples. Library preparation was by the immunoSEQ multiplex PCR assay. For the multiplex PCR, a mixture combining 60 forward primers for TCR Vbeta segments and 13 reverse primers for TCR Jbeta segments was used. A multiplex PCR assay on genomic DNA amplified the CDR3 region of rearranged TCR beta genes. The amplified TCR beta libraries were sequenced on the Illumina HiSeq System as 87-base-pair reads. The original methods were these. A later analysis counted about 76 million unique TCR beta chains across the approximately 700 repertoires, and roughly 10 million of these chains were shared by at least two donors. To remove PCR and sequencing errors, raw reads were error-corrected and collapsed into unique sequences using a nearest-neighbor algorithm that merged closely related sequences. CDR3 sequences were aligned to IMGT reference sequences to assign V, D and J gene segments. For a sequence to be retained, a match of at least six nucleotides to both a V gene segment and a J gene segment was required. Rearrangements were classified as productive when the CDR3 lacked stop codons and remained in frame with V and J, and all other rearrangements were classified as non-productive. Following IMGT convention, CDR3 was defined as the stretch from the second conserved V-encoded cysteine to the conserved J-encoded phenylalanine. Sequences without an unambiguous match to a single V gene segment were excluded from the earlier analysis of a few hundred of the donors. An earlier analysis of 587 of the donors called V segments functional above 56.7% productive rearrangements and segregating when the between-donor standard deviation exceeded 5%. A statistical classification framework was built to diagnose cytomegalovirus status from the catalog of TCR beta chain sequences. In a later analysis, V and J genes were assigned by comparing TCR nucleotide sequences against IMGT/GENE-DB human TR gene sequences. The TCRdist pipeline was used in a later analysis to assign CDR3 sequences and most-parsimonious VDJ recombination scenarios. In a later analysis, each TCR beta chain was defined by its CDR3 amino acid sequence together with its V-gene family, and reads lacking a unique V-gene family were excluded. In a later analysis, 450 to 600 highly shared, low-generation-probability nucleotide sequences were removed to address suspected cross-contamination and a sequencing artifact. For each public chain, a later analysis derived a clonal expansion index from normalized ranks of inferred template counts within each repertoire. In a later analysis, generation probabilities were computed with a VDJ recombination model fitted to out-of-frame rearrangements, and the resulting probabilities were checked against IGoR. Hypergeometric tests were used in a later analysis to score TCR-TCR, TCR-HLA and TCR-CMV co-occurrence, with a repertoire-size bias correction applied to the TCR pairs. To estimate false discovery rates, a later analysis permuted the HLA or CMV assignments 20 times. In a later analysis, co-occurring TCRs were grouped using DBSCAN, with TCRdist sequence similarity added in when clustering inside HLA-allele-positive subsets. For co-occurrence clustering, repertoires with fewer than 30,000 or more than 120,000 public chains were excluded, along with five repertoires with anomalous nucleotide sharing. The clones in this table, taken by TCRdb from immuneACCESS, are in-frame only. Not every clone is retained; where verified, under half of the shortfall comes from an unresolved V gene, and the cause of the rest is unknown. D and trimming were read from the DNA, whereas the V and J calls and clone size are those reported in that table. This sample gives about 230,000 clones in total; 70% to 85% of them show up just once. The ten most abundant clones make up roughly 2.5% of the sample.

For this clone: Its specific antigen is unknown. Within one base of it there is no much larger clone, and no base qualities were kept.

Including cysteine and phenylalanine, the CDR3 has 13 amino acids. The entry retains the CDR3 DNA only, 39 bases that are in frame from base 1. CDR1 SGHTA and CDR2 FQGNSA are derived from the germline V gene. V and J are truncated by 2 bases and 7 bases respectively, leaving an intervening sequence of 8 bases. The origin of this receptor is a woman aged 55-75 years in good health and CMV-seropositive. What was sequenced was PBMCs. Recombination joined TRBV7-2 with TRBJ1-4, with no D gene named confidently. CDR3 region: CASSLRSGEKLFF. At the DNA level, the sequence is TGTGCCAGCAGCTTACGGTCCGGTGAAAAACTGTTTTTT.